The text below deals with one T cell receptor beta chain. The sample is drawn from a study of identifying expanded T cells in peripheral blood. The table came from immunoSEQ multiplex PCR; TCRdb's copy has only in-frame clones and leaves some out. The sample lists some 80,000 clones; 70% to 90% were seen once. Germline values: CDR1 SEHNR, CDR2 FQNEAQ (reference sequence). Between the trimmed V and J ends, which lost 2 bases and 1 base, there was a span of 13 bases. CDR3 length: 16 residues. Sequenced input: blood. This chain connects TRBV7-9 to TRBJ2-3; possible D gene TRBD2, 5 bases. The TCR sequence derives from a person aged 18-70 years in good health. The CDR3 protein is CASSLKGDGRTDTQYF. As DNA, the CDR3 is TGTGCCAGCAGCTTAAAGGGAGACGGGCGCACAGATACGCAGTATTTT. Together with reference TRBV7-9 and TRBJ2-3, the CDR3 gives the full variable domain: DTGVSQNPRHKITKRGQNVTFRCDPISEHNRLYWYRQTLGQGPEFLTYFQNEAQLEKSRLLSDRFSAERPKGSFSTLEIQRTEQGDSAMYLCASSLKGDGRTDTQYFGPGTRLTVL.